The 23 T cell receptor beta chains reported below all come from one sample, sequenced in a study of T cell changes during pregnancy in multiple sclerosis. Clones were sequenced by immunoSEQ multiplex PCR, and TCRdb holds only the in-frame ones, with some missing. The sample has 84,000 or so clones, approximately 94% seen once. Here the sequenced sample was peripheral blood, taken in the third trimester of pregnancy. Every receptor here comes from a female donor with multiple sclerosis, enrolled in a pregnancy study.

The CDR3 region has the DNA TGCGCCAGCAGTGATTCCTTCGGAGGCGTCAACGAGCAGTACTTC. It codes for CASSDSFGGVNEQYF. V and J are TRBV10-1 and TRBJ2-7, with D perhaps matching TRBD2 (5 bases). Germline-derived CDR1 and CDR2 are WNHNN and SYGVQD (reference sequence). Trimming cost V 3 bases and J 5 bases, with 17 bases left between them. The CDR3 covers 15 residues.

DNA of the CDR3: TGTGCCAGCAGGGGACTAGCGGGAGTGTACAATGAGCAGTTCTTC. Protein sequence: CASRGLAGVYNEQFF. This chain connects TRBV11-2 to TRBJ2-1, with 14 bases that match TRBD2. J lost 4 bases, V lost 6 bases, and 2 bases had no gene match. Germline V gives CDR1 SGHAT, CDR2 FQNNGV. The CDR3 has 15 amino acids.

The CDR3 loop is CASSISTGAVRNEQFF. The CDR3 DNA reads TGTGCCAGTAGTATTTCGACGGGAGCTGTGAGGAATGAGCAGTTCTTC. This chain connects TRBV19 to TRBJ2-1; weak D call: TRBD2 (6 bases). The CDR3 sequence is 16 residues long. V was pared by 3 bases and J by 7 bases, with 19 bases between. The germline V gene has CDR1 LNHDA and CDR2 SQIVND (reference sequence).

CDR3 sequence: CASSARLAGPYPGELFF. DNA for the CDR3: TGTGCCAGCAGCGCGAGACTAGCGGGACCCTACCCCGGGGAGCTGTTTTTT. The rearrangement joins TRBV7-2 to TRBJ2-2, with 11 bases matching TRBD2. The length of the CDR3 is 17 residues. The J segment lost 6 bases and the V segment lost 5 bases, leaving 11 bases of the junction unmatched. Germline CDR1 SGHTA, CDR2 FQGNSA.

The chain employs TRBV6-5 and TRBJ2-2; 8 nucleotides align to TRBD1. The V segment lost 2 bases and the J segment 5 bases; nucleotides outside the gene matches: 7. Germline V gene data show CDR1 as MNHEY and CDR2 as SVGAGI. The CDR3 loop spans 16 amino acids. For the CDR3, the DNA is TGTGCCAGCAGTTACCTGGACAGGGTGGCGACCGGGGAGCTGTTTTTT. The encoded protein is CASSYLDRVATGELFF.

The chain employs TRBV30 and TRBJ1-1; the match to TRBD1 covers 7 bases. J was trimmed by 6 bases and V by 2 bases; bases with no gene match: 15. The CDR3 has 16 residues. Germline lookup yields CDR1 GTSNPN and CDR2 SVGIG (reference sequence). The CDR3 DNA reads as TGTGCCTGGAGTCGGCAAGGTAGGGGGCTAAGGTCTGAAGCTTTCTTT. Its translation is CAWSRQGRGLRSEAFF.

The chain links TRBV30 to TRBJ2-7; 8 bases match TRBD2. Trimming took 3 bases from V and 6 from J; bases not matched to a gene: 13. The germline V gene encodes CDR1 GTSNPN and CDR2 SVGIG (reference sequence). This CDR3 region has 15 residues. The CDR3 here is CAWRVSGKGHGEQYF. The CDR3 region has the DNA TGTGCCTGGAGAGTTAGCGGGAAGGGGCACGGCGAGCAGTACTTC.

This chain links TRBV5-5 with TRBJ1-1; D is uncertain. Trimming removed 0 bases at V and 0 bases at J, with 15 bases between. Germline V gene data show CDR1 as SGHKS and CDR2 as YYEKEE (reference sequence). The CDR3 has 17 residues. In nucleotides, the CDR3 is TGTGCCAGCAGCTTGGAGCGGGTCATTATGATGAACACTGAAGCTTTCTTT. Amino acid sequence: CASSLERVIMMNTEAFF.

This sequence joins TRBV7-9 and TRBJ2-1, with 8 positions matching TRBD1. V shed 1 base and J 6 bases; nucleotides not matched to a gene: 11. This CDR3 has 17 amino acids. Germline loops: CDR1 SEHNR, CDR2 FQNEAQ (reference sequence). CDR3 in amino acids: CASSLVALGTGGNEQFF. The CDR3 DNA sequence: TGTGCCAGCAGCTTAGTAGCTTTGGGTACAGGGGGCAATGAGCAGTTCTTC.

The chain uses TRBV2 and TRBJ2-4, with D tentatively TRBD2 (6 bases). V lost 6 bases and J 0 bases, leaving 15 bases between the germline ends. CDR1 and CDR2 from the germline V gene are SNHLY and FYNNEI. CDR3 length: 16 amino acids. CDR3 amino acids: CASRDPGARAKNIQYF. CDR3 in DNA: TGTGCCAGCAGGGACCCGGGAGCAAGAGCCAAAAACATTCAGTACTTC.

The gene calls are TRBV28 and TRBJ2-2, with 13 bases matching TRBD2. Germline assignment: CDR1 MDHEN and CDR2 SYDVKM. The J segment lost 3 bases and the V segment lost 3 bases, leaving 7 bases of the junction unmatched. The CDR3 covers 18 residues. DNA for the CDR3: TGTGCCAGCAGTTTTCCTGGACTAGCGGGAGCGCACACCGGGGAGCTGTTTTTT. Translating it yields CASSFPGLAGAHTGELFF.

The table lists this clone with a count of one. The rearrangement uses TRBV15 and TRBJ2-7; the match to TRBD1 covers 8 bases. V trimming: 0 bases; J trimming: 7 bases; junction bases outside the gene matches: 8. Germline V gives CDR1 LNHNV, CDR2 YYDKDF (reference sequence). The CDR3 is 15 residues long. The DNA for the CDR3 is TGTGCCACCAGCAGAGATTGGACAGGGCCCGGGGAGCAGTACTTC. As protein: CATSRDWTGPGEQYF.

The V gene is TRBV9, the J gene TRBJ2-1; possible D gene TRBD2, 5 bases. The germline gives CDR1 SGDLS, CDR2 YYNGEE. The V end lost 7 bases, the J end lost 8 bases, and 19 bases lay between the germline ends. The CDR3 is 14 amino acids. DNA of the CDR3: TGTGCCAGCCGTCCCGGGGTAATGCGCGATGAGCAGTTCTTC. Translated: CASRPGVMRDEQFF.

CDR3: CASSLDRVTYGYTF. Here the CDR3 DNA reads TGTGCCAGCAGCTTAGACAGGGTAACTTATGGCTACACCTTC. This chain connects TRBV7-9 to TRBJ1-2, with D maybe TRBD1 (6 bases). CDR1 SEHNR and CDR2 FQNEAQ come from the germline V gene (reference sequence). CDR3 length: 14 residues. V gave up 1 base and J gave up 5 bases, with 11 bases separating them. Full variable domain (outside the CDR3, taken from reference TRBV7-9 and TRBJ1-2): DTGVSQNPRHKITKRGQNVTFRCDPISEHNRLYWYRQTLGQGPEFLTYFQNEAQLEKSRLLSDRFSAERPKGSFSTLEIQRTEQGDSAMYLCASSLDRVTYGYTFGSGTRLTVV.

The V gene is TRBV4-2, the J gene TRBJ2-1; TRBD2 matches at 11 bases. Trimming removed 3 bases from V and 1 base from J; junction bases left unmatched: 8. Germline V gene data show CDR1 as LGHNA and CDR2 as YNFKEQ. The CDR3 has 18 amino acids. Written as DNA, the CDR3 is TGTGCCAGCAGCCAGGCTACTAGCGGGAGTAGTTCCTACAATGAGCAGTTCTTC. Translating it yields CASSQATSGSSSYNEQFF.

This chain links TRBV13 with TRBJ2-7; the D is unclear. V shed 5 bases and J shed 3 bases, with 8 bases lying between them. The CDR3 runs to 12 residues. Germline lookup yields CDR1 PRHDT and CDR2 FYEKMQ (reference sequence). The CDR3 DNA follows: TGTGCCAGCAGCCAACTTGTCTACGAGCAGTACTTC. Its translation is CASSQLVYEQYF. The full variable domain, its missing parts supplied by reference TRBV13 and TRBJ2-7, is AAGVIQSPRHLIKEKRETATLKCYPIPRHDTVYWYQQGPGQDPQFLISFYEKMQSDKGSIPDRFSAQQFSDYHSELNMSSLELGDSALYFCASSQLVYEQYFGPGTRLTVT.

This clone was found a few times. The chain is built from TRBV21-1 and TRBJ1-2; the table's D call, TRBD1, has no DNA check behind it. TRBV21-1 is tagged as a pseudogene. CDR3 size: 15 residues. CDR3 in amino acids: CASSHTGGRNYGYTF. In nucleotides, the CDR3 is TGTGCCAGCAGCCATACAGGGGGCCGGAACTATGGCTACACCTTC.

Here the CDR3 reads CASSLQAPTNYGYTF. Here the CDR3 DNA reads TGTGCCAGCAGCTTACAGGCGCCAACTAACTATGGCTACACCTTC. V is TRBV5-4 and J is TRBJ1-2, with D possibly being TRBD1 (5 bases). V was clipped by 2 bases and J by 0 bases, with 11 bases between them. The CDR3 covers 15 residues. Germline V gives CDR1 SGHNT, CDR2 YYREEE (reference sequence). Based on the CDR3 plus reference TRBV5-4 and TRBJ1-2, the full variable domain is ETGVTQSPTHLIKTRGQQVTLRCSSQSGHNTVSWYQQALGQGPQFIFQYYREEENGRGNFPPRFSGLQFPNYSSELNVNALELDDSALYLCASSLQAPTNYGYTFGSGTRLTVV.

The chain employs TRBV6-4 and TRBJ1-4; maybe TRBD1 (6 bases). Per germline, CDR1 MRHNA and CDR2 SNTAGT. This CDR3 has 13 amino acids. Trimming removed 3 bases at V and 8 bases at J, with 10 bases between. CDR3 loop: CASSEEQGEKLFF. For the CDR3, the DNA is TGTGCCAGCAGTGAAGAACAGGGAGAAAAACTGTTTTTT.

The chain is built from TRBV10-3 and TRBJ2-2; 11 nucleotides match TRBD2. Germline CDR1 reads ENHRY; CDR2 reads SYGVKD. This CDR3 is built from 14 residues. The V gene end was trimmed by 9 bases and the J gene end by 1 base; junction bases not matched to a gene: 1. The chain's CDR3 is CAIGTSGNTGELFF. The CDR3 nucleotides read TGTGCCATTGGGACTAGCGGGAACACCGGGGAGCTGTTTTTT.

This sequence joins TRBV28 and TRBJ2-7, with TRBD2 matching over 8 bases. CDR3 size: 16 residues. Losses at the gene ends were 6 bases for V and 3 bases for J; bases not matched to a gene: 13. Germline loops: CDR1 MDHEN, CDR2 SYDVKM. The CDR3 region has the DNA TGTGCCAGCAGGAAACCCGGGACTAGGACGTTCTACGAGCAGTACTTC. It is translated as CASRKPGTRTFYEQYF. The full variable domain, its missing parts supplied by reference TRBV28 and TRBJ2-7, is DVKVTQSSRYLVKRTGEKVFLECVQDMDHENMFWYRQDPGLGLRLIYFSYDVKMKEKGDIPEGYSVSREKKERFSLILESASTNQTSMYLCASRKPGTRTFYEQYFGPGTRLTVT.

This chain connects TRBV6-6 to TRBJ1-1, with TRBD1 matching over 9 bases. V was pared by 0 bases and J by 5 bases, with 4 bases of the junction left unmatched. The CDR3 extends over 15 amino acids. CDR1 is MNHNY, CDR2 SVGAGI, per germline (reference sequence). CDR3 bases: TGTGCCAGCAGTTACTCGGGACAGGGACGGACTGAAGCTTTCTTT. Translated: CASSYSGQGRTEAFF.

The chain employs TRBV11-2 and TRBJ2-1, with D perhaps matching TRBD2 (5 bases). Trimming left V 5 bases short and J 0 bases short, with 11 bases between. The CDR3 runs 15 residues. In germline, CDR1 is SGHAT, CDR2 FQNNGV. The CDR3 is CASSISDYSYNEQFF. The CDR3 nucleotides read TGTGCCAGCAGCATAAGCGACTACTCCTACAATGAGCAGTTCTTC.